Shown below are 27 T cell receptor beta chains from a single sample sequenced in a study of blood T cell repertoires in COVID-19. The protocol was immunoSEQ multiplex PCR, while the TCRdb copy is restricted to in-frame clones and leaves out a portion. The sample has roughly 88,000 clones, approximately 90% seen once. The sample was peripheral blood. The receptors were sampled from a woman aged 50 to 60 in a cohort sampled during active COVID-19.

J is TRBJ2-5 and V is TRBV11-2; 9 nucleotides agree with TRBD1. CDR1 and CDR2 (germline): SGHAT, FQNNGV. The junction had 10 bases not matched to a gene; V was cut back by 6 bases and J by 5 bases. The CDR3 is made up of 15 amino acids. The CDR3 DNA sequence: TGTGCCAGCAGACATAAGGACAGGGGCAGGGAGACCCAGTACTTC. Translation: CASRHKDRGRETQYF. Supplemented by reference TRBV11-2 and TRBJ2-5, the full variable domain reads EAGVAQSPRYKIIEKRQSVAFWCNPISGHATLYWYQQILGQGPKLLIQFQNNGVVDDSQLPKDRFSAERLKGVDSTLKIQPAKLEDSAVYLCASRHKDRGRETQYFGPGTRLLVL.

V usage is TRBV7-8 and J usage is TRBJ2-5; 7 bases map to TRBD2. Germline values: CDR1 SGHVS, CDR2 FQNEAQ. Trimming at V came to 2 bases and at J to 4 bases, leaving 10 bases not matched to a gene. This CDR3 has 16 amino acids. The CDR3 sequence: CASSLSGRALRETQYF. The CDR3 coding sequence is TGTGCCAGCAGCTTAAGTGGGAGGGCCCTCAGAGAGACCCAGTACTTC.

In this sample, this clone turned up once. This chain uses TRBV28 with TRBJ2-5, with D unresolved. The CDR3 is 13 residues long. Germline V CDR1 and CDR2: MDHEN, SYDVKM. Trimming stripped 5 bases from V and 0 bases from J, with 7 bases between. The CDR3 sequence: CASSPQDQETQYF. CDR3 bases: TGTGCCAGCAGTCCACAAGACCAAGAGACCCAGTACTTC.

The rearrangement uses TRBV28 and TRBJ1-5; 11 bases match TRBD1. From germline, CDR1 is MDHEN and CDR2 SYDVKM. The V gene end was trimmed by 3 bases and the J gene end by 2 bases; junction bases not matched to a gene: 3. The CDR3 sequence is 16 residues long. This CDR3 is CASSLLGQGGNQPQHF. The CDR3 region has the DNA TGTGCCAGCAGTTTGCTGGGACAGGGGGGCAATCAGCCCCAGCATTTT. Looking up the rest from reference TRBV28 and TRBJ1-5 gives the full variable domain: DVKVTQSSRYLVKRTGEKVFLECVQDMDHENMFWYRQDPGLGLRLIYFSYDVKMKEKGDIPEGYSVSREKKERFSLILESASTNQTSMYLCASSLLGQGGNQPQHFGDGTRLSIL.

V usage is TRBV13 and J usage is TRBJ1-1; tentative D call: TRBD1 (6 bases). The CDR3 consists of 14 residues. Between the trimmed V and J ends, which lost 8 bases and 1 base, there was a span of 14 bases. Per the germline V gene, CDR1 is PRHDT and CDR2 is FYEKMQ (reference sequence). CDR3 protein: CASSRWTANTEAFF. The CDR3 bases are TGTGCCAGCTCCAGGTGGACAGCGAACACTGAAGCTTTCTTT.

The CDR3 DNA reads as TGTGCCAGCAGTTTCCAGTCCGGACAGGTATCACCCCTCCACTTT. This codes for CASSFQSGQVSPLHF. This rearrangement joins TRBV27 to TRBJ1-6; 7 bases line up with TRBD1. The V and J ends lost 3 bases and 10 bases, in that order; junction bases with no gene match: 9. The length of the CDR3 is 15 residues. The germline gives CDR1 MNHEY, CDR2 SMNVEV (reference sequence).

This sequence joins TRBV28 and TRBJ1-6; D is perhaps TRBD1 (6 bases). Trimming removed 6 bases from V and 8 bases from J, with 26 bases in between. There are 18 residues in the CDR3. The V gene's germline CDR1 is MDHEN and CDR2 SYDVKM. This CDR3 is CASSLGGAPGILDSPLHF. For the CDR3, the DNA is TGTGCCAGCAGCCTGGGGGGGGCCCCGGGAATATTGGATTCACCCCTCCACTTT.

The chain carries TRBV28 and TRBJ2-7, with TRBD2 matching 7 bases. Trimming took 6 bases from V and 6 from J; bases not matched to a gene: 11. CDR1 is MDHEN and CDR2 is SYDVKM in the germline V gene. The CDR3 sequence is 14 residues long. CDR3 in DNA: TGTGCCAGCAGCCCCGGGACTAATTCCATCGAGCAGTACTTC. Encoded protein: CASSPGTNSIEQYF.

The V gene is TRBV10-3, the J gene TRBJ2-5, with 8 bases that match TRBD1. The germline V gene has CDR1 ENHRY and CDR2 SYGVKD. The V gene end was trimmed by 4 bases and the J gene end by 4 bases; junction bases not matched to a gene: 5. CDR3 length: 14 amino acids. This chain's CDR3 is CAISARGQGETQYF. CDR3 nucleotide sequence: TGTGCCATCAGTGCCAGAGGACAGGGAGAGACCCAGTACTTC.

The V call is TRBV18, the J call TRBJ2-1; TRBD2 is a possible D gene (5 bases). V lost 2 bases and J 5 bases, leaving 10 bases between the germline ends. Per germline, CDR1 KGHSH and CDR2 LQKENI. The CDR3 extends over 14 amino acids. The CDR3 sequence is CASSPTGKDNEQFF. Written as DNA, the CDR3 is TGTGCCAGCTCACCAACGGGGAAAGACAATGAGCAGTTCTTC.

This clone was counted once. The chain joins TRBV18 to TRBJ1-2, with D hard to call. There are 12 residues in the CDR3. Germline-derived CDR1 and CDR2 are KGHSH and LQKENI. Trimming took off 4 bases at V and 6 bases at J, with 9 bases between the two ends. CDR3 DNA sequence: TGTGCCAGCTCACTAGAGGGTAATGGCTACACCTTC. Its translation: CASSLEGNGYTF.

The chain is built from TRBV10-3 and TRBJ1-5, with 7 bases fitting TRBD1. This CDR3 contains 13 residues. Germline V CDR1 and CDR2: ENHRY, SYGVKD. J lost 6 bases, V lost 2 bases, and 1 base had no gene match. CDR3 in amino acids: CAISETGVQPQHF. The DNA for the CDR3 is TGTGCCATCAGTGAGACAGGGGTTCAGCCCCAGCATTTT.

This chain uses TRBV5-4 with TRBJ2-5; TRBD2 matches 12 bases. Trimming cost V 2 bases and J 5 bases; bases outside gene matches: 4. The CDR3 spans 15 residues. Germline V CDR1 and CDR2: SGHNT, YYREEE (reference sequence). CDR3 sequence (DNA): TGTGCCAGCAGCTTACTAGCGGGAGGAGGTGAGACCCAGTACTTC. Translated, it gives CASSLLAGGGETQYF.

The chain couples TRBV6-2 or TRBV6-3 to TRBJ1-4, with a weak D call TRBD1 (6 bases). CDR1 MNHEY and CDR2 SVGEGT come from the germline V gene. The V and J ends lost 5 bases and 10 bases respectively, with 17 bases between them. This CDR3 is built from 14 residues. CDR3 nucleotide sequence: TGTGCCAGCAGTCCAAACAGGGCTGGCGGAAAACTGTTTTTT. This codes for CASSPNRAGGKLFF.

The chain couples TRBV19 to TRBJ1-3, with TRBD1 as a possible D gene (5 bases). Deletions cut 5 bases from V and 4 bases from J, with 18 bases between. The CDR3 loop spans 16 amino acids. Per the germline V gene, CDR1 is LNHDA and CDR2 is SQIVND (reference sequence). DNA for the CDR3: TGTGCCAGTAGTTCGCCGGTCATAGGGGTCGGAAACACCATATATTTT. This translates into CASSSPVIGVGNTIYF.

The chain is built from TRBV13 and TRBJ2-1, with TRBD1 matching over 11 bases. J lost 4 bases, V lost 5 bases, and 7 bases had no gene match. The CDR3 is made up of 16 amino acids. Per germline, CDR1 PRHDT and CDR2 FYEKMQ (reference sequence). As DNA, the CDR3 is TGTGCCAGCAGCAAAGGGACAGGGGGGACATACAATGAGCAGTTCTTC. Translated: CASSKGTGGTYNEQFF.

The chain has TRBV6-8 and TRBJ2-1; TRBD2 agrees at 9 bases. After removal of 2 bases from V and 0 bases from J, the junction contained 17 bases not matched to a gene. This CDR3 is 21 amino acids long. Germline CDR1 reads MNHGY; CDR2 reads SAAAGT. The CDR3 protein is CASSYAWREGGSLSSYNEQFF. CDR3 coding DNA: TGTGCCAGCAGTTACGCCTGGCGGGAGGGAGGGTCCTTAAGCTCCTACAATGAGCAGTTCTTC.

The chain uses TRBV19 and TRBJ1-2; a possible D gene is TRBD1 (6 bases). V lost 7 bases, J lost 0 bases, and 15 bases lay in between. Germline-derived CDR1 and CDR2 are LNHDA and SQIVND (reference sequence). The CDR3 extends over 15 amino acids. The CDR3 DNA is TGTGCCAGTAAAAAACAGGGCCTAACTAACTATGGCTACACCTTC. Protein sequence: CASKKQGLTNYGYTF.

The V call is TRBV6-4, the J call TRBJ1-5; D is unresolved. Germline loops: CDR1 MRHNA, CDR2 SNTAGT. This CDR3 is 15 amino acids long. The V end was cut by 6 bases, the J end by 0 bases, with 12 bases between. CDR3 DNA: TGTGCCAGCAGATCCAGGACTTTTAGCAATCAGCCCCAGCATTTT. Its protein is CASRSRTFSNQPQHF.

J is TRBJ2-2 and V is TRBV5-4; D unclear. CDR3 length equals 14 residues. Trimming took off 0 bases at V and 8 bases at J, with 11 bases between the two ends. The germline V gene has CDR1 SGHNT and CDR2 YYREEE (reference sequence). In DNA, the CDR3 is TGTGCCAGCAGCTTGGCCGGGTCTCGGGGGGAGCTGTTTTTT. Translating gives CASSLAGSRGELFF.

The CDR3 DNA follows: TGTGCCAGCTCACTTGCCGGGACTAGCGGGAGGGCTATCTACGAGCAGTACTTC. Translating it yields CASSLAGTSGRAIYEQYF. The chain recombines TRBV18 with TRBJ2-7, with 16 positions matching TRBD2. Germline CDR1 KGHSH, CDR2 LQKENI. CDR3 length: 18 amino acids. V lost 4 bases, J lost 3 bases, and 9 bases stayed unmatched.

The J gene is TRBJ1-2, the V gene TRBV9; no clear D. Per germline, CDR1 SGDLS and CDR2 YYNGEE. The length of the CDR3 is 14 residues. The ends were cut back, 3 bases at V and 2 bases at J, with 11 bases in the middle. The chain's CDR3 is CASSGLGKNYGYTF. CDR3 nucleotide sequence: TGTGCCAGCAGCGGCCTCGGGAAGAACTATGGCTACACCTTC. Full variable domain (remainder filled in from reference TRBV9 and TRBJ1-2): DSGVTQTPKHLITATGQRVTLRCSPRSGDLSVYWYQQSLDQGLQFLIQYYNGEERAKGNILERFSAQQFPDLHSELNLSSLELGDSALYFCASSGLGKNYGYTFGSGTRLTVV.

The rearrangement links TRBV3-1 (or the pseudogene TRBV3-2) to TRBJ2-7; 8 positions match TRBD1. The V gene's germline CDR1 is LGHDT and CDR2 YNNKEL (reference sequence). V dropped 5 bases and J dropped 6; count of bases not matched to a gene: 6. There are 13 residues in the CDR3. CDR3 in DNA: TGTGCCAGCAGCGGACAGGGCCAAGGCGAGCAGTACTTC. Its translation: CASSGQGQGEQYF.

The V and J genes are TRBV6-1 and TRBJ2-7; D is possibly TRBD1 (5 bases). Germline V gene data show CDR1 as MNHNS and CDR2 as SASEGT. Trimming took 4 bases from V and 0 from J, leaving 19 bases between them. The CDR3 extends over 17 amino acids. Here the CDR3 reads CASSGGVRRLSSYEQYF. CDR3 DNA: TGTGCCAGCAGTGGGGGCGTCAGAAGGTTAAGCTCCTACGAGCAGTACTTC.

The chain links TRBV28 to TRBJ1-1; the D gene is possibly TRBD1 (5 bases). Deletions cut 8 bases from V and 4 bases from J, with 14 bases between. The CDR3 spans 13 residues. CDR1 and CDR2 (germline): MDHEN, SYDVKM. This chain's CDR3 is CASPNRGGTEAFF. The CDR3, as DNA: TGTGCCAGCCCTAATCGGGGGGGCACTGAAGCTTTCTTT.

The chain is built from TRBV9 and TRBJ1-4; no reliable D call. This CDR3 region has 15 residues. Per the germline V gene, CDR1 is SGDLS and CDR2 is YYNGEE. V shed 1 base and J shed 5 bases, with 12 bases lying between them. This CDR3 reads CASSVSGSGNEKLFF. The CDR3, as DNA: TGTGCCAGCAGCGTATCGGGATCCGGAAATGAAAAACTGTTTTTT.

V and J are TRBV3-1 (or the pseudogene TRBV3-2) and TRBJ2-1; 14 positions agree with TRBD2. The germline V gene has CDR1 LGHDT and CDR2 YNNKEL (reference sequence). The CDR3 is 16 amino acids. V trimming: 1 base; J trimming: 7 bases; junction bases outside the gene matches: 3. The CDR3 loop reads CASSQAGTSGSNEQFF. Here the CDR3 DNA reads TGTGCCAGCAGCCAAGCGGGGACTAGCGGGAGTAATGAGCAGTTCTTC.